A selection of T cell receptor beta chains follows, all from one sample in a study of T cells in Graves' hyperthyroidism and ophthalmopathy. TCRdb fed the multiplex PCR reads into MiXCR, producing one record per CDR3 protein. The sample lists roughly 800,000 distinct CDR3 sequences; around 39% were seen once. Sample: blood. All receptors derive from a man younger than 35 with Graves' hyperthyroidism. Each CDR3 is given with its conserved first and last residue. A D gene is named only where the DNA matches it firmly. Size is stated for part of the rows, as once, few or many counts, or as a class when the clone is expanded.

>TRBV19|NA|NA|TRBJ1-4
CASSTGLGGEKLFF
TGTGCCAGTAGTACAGGGCTCGGAGGGGAAAAACTGTTTTTT
>TRBV7-3|NA|NA|TRBJ2-6
CASSPPGLQGANVLTF
TGTGCCAGCAGCCCACCTGGGCTACAGGGGGCCAACGTCCTGACTTTC
>TRBV11-2|NA|TRBD1|TRBJ1-3
CASSFPGQDGNTIYF
TGTGCCAGCAGCTTTCCGGGACAGGATGGAAACACCATATATTTT
>TRBV7-2|few|NA|TRBJ2-7
CASSFGGPEEQYF
TGTGCCAGCAGTTTTGGAGGGCCGGAAGAGCAGTACTTC
>TRBV7-9|NA|TRBD1|TRBJ2-5
CASSFRGPEETQYF
TGTGCCAGCAGCTTCAGGGGGCCAGAAGAGACCCAGTACTTC
>TRBV7-8|NA|TRBD1|TRBJ1-2
CASSLRTGDSGYTF
TGTGCCAGCAGCTTACGGACAGGGGATTCGGGCTACACCTTC
>TRBV11-3|NA|NA|TRBJ2-7
CASSVITGRAGWEQYF
TGTGCCAGCAGCGTCATAACGGGCAGGGCCGGGTGGGAGCAGTACTTC
>TRBV25-1|few|TRBD1|TRBJ1-2
CASSPITGGGYGYTF
TGTGCCAGCAGTCCAATAACAGGGGGTGGCTATGGCTACACCTTC
>TRBV5-1|few|NA|TRBJ2-7
CASSLASYYEGEQYF
TGCGCCAGCAGCTTGGCTAGTTACTACGAGGGGGAGCAGTACTTC
>TRBV10-1|many|TRBD1|TRBJ2-7
CASSETGTGDEQYF
TGCGCCAGCAGTGAGACCGGGACAGGGGATGAGCAGTACTTC
>TRBV14|few|NA|TRBJ2-7
CASSKLETAAYEQYF
TGTGCCAGCAGCAAACTCGAGACAGCAGCCTACGAGCAGTACTTC
>TRBV19|few|TRBD1|TRBJ1-1
CASSIPRQGMNTEAFF
TGTGCCAGTAGTATCCCCCGACAGGGCATGAACACTGAAGCTTTCTTT
>TRBV7-2|NA|NA|TRBJ2-1
CASSLASYNEQFF
TGTGCCAGCAGCTTAGCTAGCTACAATGAGCAGTTCTTC
>TRBV7-2|NA|NA|TRBJ2-6
CASSSVAGISGANVLTF
TGTGCCAGCAGCTCAGTCGCGGGAATTTCTGGGGCCAACGTCCTGACTTTC
>TRBV12-3/TRBV12-4|many|NA|TRBJ1-2
CASSSGRGGYTF
TGTGCCAGCAGTTCGGGGAGGGGCGGCTACACCTTC
>TRBV14|NA|NA|TRBJ2-5
CASSPRLSKETQYF
TGTGCCAGCAGCCCCCGCCTTTCCAAGGAGACCCAGTACTTC
>TRBV5-1|few|NA|TRBJ1-2
CASSYDSGGYTF
TGCGCCAGCAGCTACGACAGCGGTGGCTACACCTTC
>TRBV10-3|NA|NA|TRBJ2-3
CAITTTDTQYF
TGTGCCATCACGACTACCGATACGCAGTATTTT
>TRBV12-3/TRBV12-4|NA|NA|TRBJ1-1
CASTQMGNTEAFF
TGTGCCAGCACTCAAATGGGGAACACTGAAGCTTTCTTT
>TRBV2|NA|NA|TRBJ2-1
CASSEGQNLIKQFF
TGTGCCAGCAGTGAAGGACAGAACCTTATCAAGCAGTTCTTC